Each of the 21 T cell receptor beta chains below was sequenced from the same sample in a study of control samples from healthy donors and cancer patients. Clones were read by immunoSEQ multiplex PCR, and TCRdb kept only the in-frame ones, dropping some. The top ten hold about 6.3% of the sample, which has fewer than 500,000 clones, 80% to 95% seen once. Source material: PBMCs. The receptors originated from a man aged 35-49 years with head and neck cancer.

This chain uses TRBV19 with TRBJ1-2; D is unresolved. The length of the CDR3 is 15 residues. The V and J ends lost 5 bases and 4 bases respectively, with 17 bases between them. From germline, CDR1 is LNHDA and CDR2 SQIVND (reference sequence). DNA for the CDR3: TGTGCCAGTAGTCCAGGACGGTTCAACGGCTATGGCTACACCTTC. This sequence encodes CASSPGRFNGYGYTF.

The rearrangement links TRBV3-1 (or the pseudogene TRBV3-2) to TRBJ1-1, with a weak D call TRBD1 (5 bases). Germline CDR1 and CDR2: LGHDT and YNNKEL (reference sequence). The CDR3 totals 18 residues. V gave up 4 bases and J gave up 4 bases, with 25 bases separating them. CDR3 in amino acids: CASSPGPLSERWSTEAFF. The CDR3, as DNA: TGTGCCAGCAGCCCGGGACCCTTGTCTGAACGGTGGAGCACTGAAGCTTTCTTT.

This clone was observed a single time. The chain has TRBV27 and TRBJ2-7, with 8 bases aligning to TRBD2. Trimming removed 7 bases from V and 2 bases from J; junction bases left unmatched: 4. Germline CDR1 MNHEY, CDR2 SMNVEV (reference sequence). The CDR3 spans 13 residues. The CDR3 DNA reads TGTGCCAGCATGGGCGGGGGGCCCTACGAGCAGTACTTC. Amino acid sequence: CASMGGGPYEQYF.

V gene TRBV5-4 combines with J gene TRBJ1-6; TRBD1 matches at 10 bases. The V gene's germline CDR1 is SGHNT and CDR2 YYREEE (reference sequence). With 4 bases clipped from V and 8 bases from J, the junction kept 6 bases outside the gene matches. The CDR3 covers 15 residues. The CDR3 sequence: CASSHGTGEDSPLHF. For the CDR3, the DNA is TGTGCCAGCAGCCATGGGACAGGGGAGGATTCACCCCTCCACTTT.

This chain's CDR3 is CASSYSGILQETQYF. The CDR3 bases are TGTGCCAGCAGTTACTCCGGGATCCTCCAAGAGACCCAGTACTTC. The V call is TRBV6-5, the J call TRBJ2-5, with D possibly TRBD2 on 5 matching bases. Between the trimmed V and J ends, which lost 0 bases and 1 base, there was a span of 9 bases. The CDR3 runs to 15 residues. Germline-derived CDR1 and CDR2 are MNHEY and SVGAGI.

This chain joins TRBV7-3 and TRBJ2-2; 7 bases fit TRBD2. CDR1 SGHTA and CDR2 FQGTGA come from the germline V gene. The length of the CDR3 is 13 residues. The J segment lost 4 bases and the V segment lost 5 bases, leaving 1 base of the junction unmatched. For the CDR3, the DNA is TGTGCCAGCAGCCCGGGGGGCACCGGGGAGCTGTTTTTT. It is translated as CASSPGGTGELFF.

The J gene is TRBJ1-5, the V gene TRBV18, with D unclear. Germline V gives CDR1 KGHSH, CDR2 LQKENI. The V gene lost 7 bases and the J gene lost 5 bases, with 12 bases spanning the gap. There are 13 residues in the CDR3. The CDR3 region has the DNA TGTGCCAGCTGGTGGGTCGTCCATCAGCCCCAGCATTTT. It yields the protein CASWWVVHQPQHF.

The rearrangement joins TRBV19 to TRBJ2-3; TRBD1 is a possible D gene (6 bases). This CDR3 comprises 16 residues. Trimming left V 4 bases short and J 2 bases short, with 16 bases between. In germline, CDR1 is LNHDA, CDR2 SQIVND (reference sequence). DNA of the CDR3: TGTGCCAGTAGTAGTGTCACCGGGACACTCACAGATACGCAGTATTTT. It translates to CASSSVTGTLTDTQYF.

The chain employs TRBV5-1 and TRBJ1-1; TRBD1 is a possible D gene (6 bases). Germline V CDR1 and CDR2: SGHRS, YFSETQ. V was clipped by 4 bases and J by 2 bases, with 18 bases between them. The CDR3 spans 16 residues. CDR3 nucleotide sequence: TGCGCCAGCAGCCTATTCTCGACAGGTGTAAACACTGAAGCTTTCTTT. Its protein is CASSLFSTGVNTEAFF.

The chain links TRBV28 to TRBJ2-1; D remains ambiguous. Germline CDR1 and CDR2: MDHEN and SYDVKM. The CDR3 is 15 amino acids. The V end lost 6 bases, the J end lost 0 bases, and 12 bases lay between the germline ends. DNA of the CDR3: TGTGCCAGCAGGGCGCACCGAAGCTCCTACAATGAGCAGTTCTTC. Translated: CASRAHRSSYNEQFF.

This chain connects TRBV30 to TRBJ1-2; D might be TRBD1 (5 bases). This CDR3 contains 12 residues. Germline-derived CDR1 and CDR2 are GTSNPN and SVGIG (reference sequence). V shed 7 bases and J shed 4 bases, with 13 bases lying between them. The CDR3 loop is CALPGLIYGYTF. DNA for the CDR3: TGTGCCTTACCGGGACTTATCTATGGCTACACCTTC. Drawing the rest from reference TRBV30 and TRBJ1-2, the complete variable domain is SQTIHQWPATLVQPVGSPLSLECTVEGTSNPNLYWYRQAAGRGLQLLFYSVGIGQISSEVPQNLSASRPQDRQFILSSKKLLLSDSGFYLCALPGLIYGYTFGSGTRLTVV.

This sequence joins TRBV7-3 and TRBJ2-7; D call uncertain. Trimming took 5 bases from V and 0 from J, leaving 11 bases between them. Germline CDR1 reads SGHTA; CDR2 reads FQGTGA. CDR3 length equals 14 residues. As DNA, the CDR3 is TGTGCCAGCAGCCCAAACGTTTACTCCTACGAGCAGTACTTC. Translating it yields CASSPNVYSYEQYF. Using reference TRBV7-3 and TRBJ2-7 for the parts outside the CDR3, the full variable domain is GAGVSQTPSNKVTEKGKYVELRCDPISGHTALYWYRQSLGQGPEFLIYFQGTGAADDSGLPNDRFFAVRPEGSVSTLKIQRTERGDSAVYLCASSPNVYSYEQYFGPGTRLTVT.

The gene calls are TRBV3-1 (or the pseudogene TRBV3-2) and TRBJ2-3; 10 bases align to TRBD2. V was pared by 0 bases and J by 0 bases, with 9 bases of the junction left unmatched. The CDR3 sequence is 19 residues long. CDR1 is LGHDT and CDR2 is YNNKEL in the germline V gene (reference sequence). CDR3 sequence: CASSQDLRTSGASTDTQYF. The CDR3 DNA reads TGTGCCAGCAGCCAAGATTTAAGGACTAGCGGAGCTAGCACAGATACGCAGTATTTT.

The chain uses TRBV6-5 and TRBJ1-2; D possibly corresponds to TRBD1 (5 bases). Germline CDR1 reads MNHEY; CDR2 reads SVGAGI. With 6 bases removed from V and 0 bases from J, the gap between germline ends came to 11 bases. The CDR3 spans 14 residues. The CDR3 nucleotides are TGTGCCAGCAGAACAGGTGGAGCTAACTATGGCTACACCTTC. The encoded protein is CASRTGGANYGYTF.

The rearrangement uses TRBV24-1 and TRBJ1-1; D gene unclear. The CDR3 covers 15 residues. The ends were cut back, 10 bases at V and 0 bases at J, with 17 bases in the middle. Germline CDR1 KGHDR, CDR2 SFDVKD. The CDR3 DNA sequence: TGTGCCACTAAAATTTCAGGTCCGATGAACACTGAAGCTTTCTTT. Translation: CATKISGPMNTEAFF.

The chain has TRBV24-1 and TRBJ1-2; 9 bases fit TRBD1. CDR3 length equals 15 residues. Trimming removed 4 bases from V and 3 bases from J; junction bases left unmatched: 5. Germline CDR1 KGHDR, CDR2 SFDVKD. Here the CDR3 DNA reads TGTGCCACCAGTGAACGGGACAGGGACGACTATGGCTACACCTTC. It encodes CATSERDRDDYGYTF.

V is TRBV18 and J is TRBJ2-7; weak D call: TRBD1 (6 bases). The germline gives CDR1 KGHSH, CDR2 LQKENI. Between the trimmed V and J ends, which lost 1 base and 5 bases, there was a span of 15 bases. CDR3 length equals 15 residues. CDR3 protein: CASSPRGRGIDEQYF. The CDR3 bases are TGTGCCAGCTCACCACGGGGCAGGGGAATTGACGAGCAGTACTTC. The complete variable domain, with remaining parts taken from reference TRBV18 and TRBJ2-7, reads NAGVMQNPRHLVRRRGQEARLRCSPMKGHSHVYWYRQLPEEGLKFMVYLQKENIIDESGMPKERFSAEFPKEGPSILRIQQVVRGDSAAYFCASSPRGRGIDEQYFGPGTRLTVT.

The chain couples TRBV6-1 to TRBJ2-1; D may be TRBD1 (6 bases). The CDR3 length is 18 residues. CDR1 and CDR2 (germline): MNHNS, SASEGT. V lost 1 base to trimming and J lost 3 bases, with 19 bases between them. The CDR3 region has the DNA TGTGCCAGCAGTGAAGAGGGCAGGGGAACAACTCGCTACAATGAGCAGTTCTTC. This codes for CASSEEGRGTTRYNEQFF.

The chain joins TRBV2 to TRBJ1-1, with D unclear. This CDR3 has 15 amino acids. Germline CDR1 is SNHLY and CDR2 is FYNNEI. V lost 0 bases and J lost 8, with 16 bases in between. The CDR3 DNA reads as TGTGCCAGCAGTGAAGCTCCTATTATTCAACCCGAAGCTTTCTTT. Translated: CASSEAPIIQPEAFF.

This rearrangement joins TRBV9 to TRBJ2-2; D remains unclear. Trimming took off 4 bases at V and 6 bases at J, with 7 bases between the two ends. The CDR3 consists of 12 residues. Per the germline V gene, CDR1 is SGDLS and CDR2 is YYNGEE. CDR3 bases: TGTGCCAGCAGCCTCAACTCCGGGGAGCTGTTTTTT. Amino acids: CASSLNSGELFF.

J is TRBJ1-2 and V is TRBV7-3; the D gene is possibly TRBD1 (6 bases). CDR1 is SGHTA and CDR2 is FQGTGA in the germline V gene. V shed 6 bases and J shed 8 bases, with 16 bases lying between them. The length of the CDR3 is 13 residues. The CDR3 coding sequence is TGTGCCAGCAGGGGGGCAGGGGCTGAAGGCTACACCTTC. This gives the protein CASRGAGAEGYTF.